This TCR beta chain was identified during a study of chronic HIV infection and antiretroviral therapy (dated by TCRdb to 2014 to 2015). Comment on this clonotype: Its antigen remains unidentified. Within one base of it there is no much larger clone, and no base qualities were kept.

The library was obtained by 5' RACE. The sequencer was an Illumina MiSeq. In TCRdb, the public reads were trimmed at Q25 with fastp and aligned with MiXCR, with productive beta chains retained. Each record represents a unique CDR3 protein, reported with the most common genes and DNA among its rows. In this sample the table shows roughly 48,000 distinct CDR3 sequences, 19% of which occur a single time. Clones ranked in the top ten supply roughly 3% of the sample. The junction shows trimming of 7 bases on V and 6 bases on J, and the gene matches do not reach 6 bases of it. CDR1 and CDR2, looked up from the germline V gene, are MNHEY and SVGAGI. Taken from cysteine to phenylalanine, the CDR3 has 14 residues. The sequence is cut down to CDR3 DNA, 42 bases in frame from base 1.

Sample: peripheral blood. This clonotype originated in an adult who had HIV and had not received antiretroviral therapy, or was an uninfected healthy control (not recorded which). The chain uses TRBV6-5 and TRBJ2-7; 13 bases in the junction line up with TRBD2. The CDR3 region: CASTGLAGAAEQYF. The DNA reads as follows: TGTGCCAGCACCGGACTAGCGGGAGCAGCCGAGCAGTACTTC.